A single sample is the source of the 13 T cell receptor beta chains below, sequenced in a study of beta chain features in type 1 diabetes. What was sequenced were expressed TCRB transcripts, since all of the isolated RNA had been reverse transcribed. Clones were sequenced by immunoSEQ multiplex PCR, and TCRdb holds only the in-frame ones, with some missing. The sample lists 130,000 to 150,000 clones, 6.9% seen once, with roughly 1.5% in the top ten. Input material: central memory CD4+ T cells from blood. These receptors came from a woman between 25 and 40 years old in good health.

This clone was detected many times. The chain is built from TRBV29-1 and TRBJ2-3, with D unclear. CDR3 size: 13 residues. CDR1 and CDR2 from the germline V gene are SQVTM and ANQGSEA. Deletions cut 4 bases from V and 1 base from J, with 9 bases between. CDR3 sequence: CSVGSDRTDTQYF. CDR3 sequence (DNA): TGCAGCGTTGGCAGCGATCGCACAGATACGCAGTATTTT.

This clone was observed a few times. The V call is TRBV27, the J call TRBJ2-7, with 16 bases fitting TRBD2. J gave up 6 bases and V 1 base, and 12 bases lay outside the gene matches. The CDR3 is made up of 19 amino acids. The germline V gene has CDR1 MNHEY and CDR2 SMNVEV (reference sequence). The CDR3 region is CASSLYGPGLAGGAGEQYF. The CDR3 nucleotides read TGTGCCAGCAGTTTATATGGCCCGGGACTAGCGGGAGGGGCGGGCGAGCAGTACTTC.

The sample holds a few counts of this clone. This sample includes further DNA sequences coding for the same CDR3. The CDR3 DNA is TGTGCCAGCTCACCTGGACTAGCGGGGACAGATACGCAGTATTTT. It specifies CASSPGLAGTDTQYF. The gene calls are TRBV18 and TRBJ2-3; 12 nucleotides agree with TRBD2. Germline lookup yields CDR1 KGHSH and CDR2 LQKENI. The CDR3 sequence is 15 residues long. Trimming removed 3 bases from V and 3 bases from J; junction bases left unmatched: 1.

The rearrangement joins TRBV19 to TRBJ2-2, with D possibly TRBD2 on 6 matching bases. Germline CDR1 is LNHDA and CDR2 is SQIVND (reference sequence). The CDR3 covers 14 residues. The ends were cut back, 4 bases at V and 3 bases at J, with 9 bases in the middle. CDR3 DNA: TGTGCCAGTAGTAAGCGGGTAGACACCGGGGAGCTGTTTTTT. Its protein product is CASSKRVDTGELFF.

This clone was found a few times. The V and J genes are TRBV6-4 and TRBJ1-5; perhaps TRBD1 as D (5 bases). The germline V gene has CDR1 MRHNA and CDR2 SNTAGT. Trimming removed 8 bases from V and 6 bases from J, with 11 bases in between. The CDR3 spans 12 residues. In nucleotides, the CDR3 is TGTGCCAGCCGCAGGGTGGGTCAGCCCCAGCATTTT. Translating gives CASRRVGQPQHF.

The gene calls are TRBV19 and TRBJ2-1; 8 nucleotides line up with TRBD2. The CDR3 contains 17 residues. J gave up 7 bases and V 5 bases, and 16 bases lay outside the gene matches. Germline assignment: CDR1 LNHDA and CDR2 SQIVND (reference sequence). Here the CDR3 DNA reads TGTGCCAGTAGTTCCACTAGCGGCTTCAGGGGAGGGAATGAGCAGTTCTTC. Encoded protein: CASSSTSGFRGGNEQFF.

The chain carries TRBV19 and TRBJ2-2, with 7 nucleotides matching TRBD1. The CDR3 contains 15 residues. V was clipped by 5 bases and J by 4 bases; unmatched bases: 7. Germline V CDR1 and CDR2: LNHDA, SQIVND (reference sequence). CDR3 nucleotide sequence: TGTGCCAGTAGTTCCAGGACAGGTACCACCGGGGAGCTGTTTTTT. As protein: CASSSRTGTTGELFF.

This clone showed up just a few times. This sequence joins TRBV30 and TRBJ1-1, with D unresolved. The CDR3 sequence is 13 residues long. The V gene's germline CDR1 is GTSNPN and CDR2 SVGIG (reference sequence). The V and J ends lost 3 bases and 3 bases respectively, with 11 bases between them. The CDR3 here is CAWSKNTDTEAFF. CDR3 coding DNA: TGTGCCTGGAGCAAAAACACCGACACTGAAGCTTTCTTT.

This clone turned up a few times. This chain uses TRBV4-1 with TRBJ1-4; D might be TRBD1 (5 bases). The V gene lost 3 bases and the J gene lost 6 bases, with 11 bases spanning the gap. This CDR3 comprises 14 residues. CDR1 is MGHRA and CDR2 is YSYEKL in the germline V gene. The CDR3 region is CASSQQEGDEKLFF. The CDR3 DNA is TGCGCCAGCAGCCAGCAGGAAGGGGATGAAAAACTGTTTTTT.

The chain couples TRBV6-5 to TRBJ2-7; 9 nucleotides align to TRBD2. The CDR3 totals 12 residues. V was clipped by 11 bases and J by 6 bases; unmatched bases: 8. The germline gives CDR1 MNHEY, CDR2 SVGAGI. CDR3 in DNA: TGTGCCGGCCAAAGCGGGAGGAGCGAGCAGTACTTC. Protein: CAGQSGRSEQYF.

The chain is built from TRBV5-4 and TRBJ1-2; TRBD1 matches at 10 bases. V shed 4 bases, J shed 4 bases, and the junction held 4 bases outside the gene matches. Germline lookup yields CDR1 SGHNT and CDR2 YYREEE (reference sequence). The CDR3 extends over 14 amino acids. The CDR3 coding sequence is TGTGCCAGCAGCCCCCGGGACAGGGGCTATGGCTACACCTTC. This gives the protein CASSPRDRGYGYTF.

This clone has more than one count but fewer than ten. The gene calls are TRBV2 and TRBJ2-7, with TRBD2 as a possible D gene (7 bases). Trimming removed 7 bases at V and 3 bases at J, with 22 bases between. The CDR3 contains 16 residues. Germline assignment: CDR1 SNHLY and CDR2 FYNNEI. This chain's CDR3 is CASKSNPGGRDYEQYF. As DNA, the CDR3 is TGTGCCAGCAAATCCAACCCGGGGGGCCGGGACTACGAGCAGTACTTC.

This clone was recorded a few times. V usage is TRBV27 and J usage is TRBJ2-2, with 7 nucleotides matching TRBD1. The CDR3 length is 16 residues. The V and J ends lost 6 bases and 0 bases, in that order; junction bases with no gene match: 7. CDR1 MNHEY and CDR2 SMNVEV come from the germline V gene (reference sequence). The CDR3: CASSPWTGPNTGELFF. The CDR3 coding sequence is TGTGCCAGCAGCCCTTGGACAGGTCCGAACACCGGGGAGCTGTTTTTT.